This T cell receptor beta chain was recovered during a study of CD8+ T cells in alopecia areata. Study results and caveats: Higher clonality than in normal scalp was seen in lesional scalp, especially alopecia totalis/universalis.

For this clone: Its antigen is undetermined.

Following extraction, RNA underwent reverse transcription to cDNA, which served as the sequencing template. Profiling relied on immunoSEQ multiplex PCR, and the TCRdb table lists in-frame clones only, not all of them. The data contain 150,000 to 200,000 clones, less than 65% of them singletons. Treatment described: oral pan-JAK inhibitor, 5-10 mg twice daily. Punch biopsies of lesional scalp, plus peripheral blood, were taken from alopecia areata patients. Trimming shortened V by 6 bases and J by 7 bases, and 16 bases separated the two germline ends. The CDR3 runs to 14 residues. CDR1 and CDR2 (germline): SGDLS, YYNGEE.

The starting material was CD4+ T cells sorted from blood, obtained at week 24, from a patient treated with tofacitinib. This sequence joins TRBV9 and TRBJ1-4, with D unresolved. The clonotype was recovered from a human donor with alopecia areata. This CDR3 reads CASNKGRTAEKLFF. CDR3 bases: TGTGCCAGCAATAAAGGGAGGACGGCTGAAAAACTGTTTTTT.